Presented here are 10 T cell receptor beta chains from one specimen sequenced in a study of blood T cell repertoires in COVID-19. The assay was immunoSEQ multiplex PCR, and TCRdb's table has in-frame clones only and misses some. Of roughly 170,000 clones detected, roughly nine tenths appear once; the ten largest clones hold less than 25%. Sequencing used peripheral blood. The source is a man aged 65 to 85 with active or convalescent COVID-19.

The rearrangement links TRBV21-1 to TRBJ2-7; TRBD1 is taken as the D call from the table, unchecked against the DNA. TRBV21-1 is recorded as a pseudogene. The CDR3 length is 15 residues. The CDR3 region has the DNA TGTGCCAGCAGCAAAGGGGGCCTAACAACGGACGAGCAGTACTTC. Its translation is CASSKGGLTTDEQYF.

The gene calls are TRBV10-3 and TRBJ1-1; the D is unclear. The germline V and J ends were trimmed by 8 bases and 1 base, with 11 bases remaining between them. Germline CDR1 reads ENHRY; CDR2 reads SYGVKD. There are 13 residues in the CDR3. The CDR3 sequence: CAIGSEGNTEAFF. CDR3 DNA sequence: TGTGCCATCGGGTCTGAGGGGAACACTGAAGCTTTCTTT.

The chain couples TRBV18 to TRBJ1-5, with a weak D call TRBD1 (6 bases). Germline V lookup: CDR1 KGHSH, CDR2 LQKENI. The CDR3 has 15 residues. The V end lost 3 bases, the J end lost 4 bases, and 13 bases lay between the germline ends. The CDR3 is CASSPPGQPNQPQHF. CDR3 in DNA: TGTGCCAGCTCACCTCCAGGACAGCCTAATCAGCCCCAGCATTTT.

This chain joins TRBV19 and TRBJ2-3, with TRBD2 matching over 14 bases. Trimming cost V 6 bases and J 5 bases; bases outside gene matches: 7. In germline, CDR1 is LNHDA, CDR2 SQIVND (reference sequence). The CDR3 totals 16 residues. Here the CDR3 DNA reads TGTGCCAGTAGCCGACTAGCGGGGGGGCAGATAGATACGCAGTATTTT. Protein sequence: CASSRLAGGQIDTQYF.

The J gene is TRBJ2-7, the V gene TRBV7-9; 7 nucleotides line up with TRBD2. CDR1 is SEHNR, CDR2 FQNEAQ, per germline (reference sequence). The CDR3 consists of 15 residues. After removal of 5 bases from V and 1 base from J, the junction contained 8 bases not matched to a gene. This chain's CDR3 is CASSPAGPVSYEQYF. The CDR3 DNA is TGTGCCAGCAGCCCAGCGGGGCCTGTGTCCTACGAGCAGTACTTC.

The DNA for the CDR3 is TGTGCCAGCAGTTACTCCTTCGGGGGGCTGGTAGGAGCTTTCTTT. Translated: CASSYSFGGLVGAFF. V gene TRBV6-5 combines with J gene TRBJ1-1; D possibly corresponds to TRBD1 (6 bases). The CDR3 has 15 residues. V was shortened by 0 bases and J by 10 bases, with 18 bases between the two germline ends. Germline V gives CDR1 MNHEY, CDR2 SVGAGI.

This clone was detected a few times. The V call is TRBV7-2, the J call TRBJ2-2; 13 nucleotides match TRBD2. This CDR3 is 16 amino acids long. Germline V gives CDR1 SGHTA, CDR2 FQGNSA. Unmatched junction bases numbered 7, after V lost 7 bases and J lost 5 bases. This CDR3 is CASTGTSGVFTGELFF. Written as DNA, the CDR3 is TGTGCCAGCACCGGGACTAGCGGGGTTTTTACCGGGGAGCTGTTTTTT. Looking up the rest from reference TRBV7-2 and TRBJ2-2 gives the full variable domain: GAGVSQSPSNKVTEKGKDVELRCDPISGHTALYWYRQSLGQGLEFLIYFQGNSAPDKSGLPSDRFSAERTGGSVSTLTIQRTQQEDSAVYLCASTGTSGVFTGELFFGEGSRLTVL.

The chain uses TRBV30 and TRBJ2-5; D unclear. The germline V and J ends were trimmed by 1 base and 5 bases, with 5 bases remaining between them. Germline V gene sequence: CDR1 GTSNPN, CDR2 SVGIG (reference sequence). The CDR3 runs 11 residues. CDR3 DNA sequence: TGTGCCTGGAGTGCCATGGAGACCCAGTACTTC. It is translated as CAWSAMETQYF.

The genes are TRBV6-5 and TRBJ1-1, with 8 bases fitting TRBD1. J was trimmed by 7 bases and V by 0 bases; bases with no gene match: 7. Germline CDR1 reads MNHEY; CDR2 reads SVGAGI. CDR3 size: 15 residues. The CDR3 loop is CASSYSSRGQGEAFF. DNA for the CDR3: TGTGCCAGCAGTTACTCGAGCAGGGGGCAGGGTGAAGCTTTCTTT.

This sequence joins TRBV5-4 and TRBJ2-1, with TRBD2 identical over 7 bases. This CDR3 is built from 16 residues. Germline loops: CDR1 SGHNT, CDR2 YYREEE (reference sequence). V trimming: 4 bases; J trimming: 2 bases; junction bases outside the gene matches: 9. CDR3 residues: CASSRPVGGAYNEQFF. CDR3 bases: TGTGCCAGCAGCCGCCCGGTTGGGGGGGCCTACAATGAGCAGTTCTTC.